These T cell receptor beta chains were read from a single sample in a study of T cells in Graves' hyperthyroidism and ophthalmopathy. TCRdb called the multiplex PCR reads again in MiXCR, with one record for every CDR3 protein. The sample lists approximately 300,000 distinct CDR3 sequences, 17% occurring once. Input material: blood. The receptor source for this set is a woman in her sixties or seventies with Graves' ophthalmopathy. The CDR3 runs from the conserved cysteine through the conserved F or W. The D gene is left open where the match is weak. Only part of the rows carry a size: once, few, many, or a class if the clone is expanded.

V gene: TRBV18
D gene: TRBD2
J gene: TRBJ2-1
clone size: few
CDR3 protein: CASSRNLAGVGNEQFF
CDR3 DNA: TGTGCCAGCTCTCGAAATTTAGCGGGAGTTGGTAATGAGCAGTTCTTC

V gene: TRBV7-2
D gene: NA
J gene: TRBJ1-3
clone size: many
CDR3 protein: CASSLVPLRSGNTIYF
CDR3 DNA: TGTGCCAGCAGCTTAGTACCGCTCCGCTCTGGAAACACCATATATTTT

V gene: TRBV7-7
D gene: NA
J gene: TRBJ2-2
clone size: NA
CDR3 protein: CASSPTYAGELFF
CDR3 DNA: TGTGCCAGCAGCCCAACTTACGCCGGGGAGCTGTTTTTT

V gene: TRBV15
D gene: TRBD1
J gene: TRBJ2-4
clone size: few
CDR3 protein: CATSRNRGESEANIQYF
CDR3 DNA: TGTGCCACCAGCAGAAACAGGGGTGAATCGGAGGCGAACATTCAGTACTTC

V gene: TRBV3-1
D gene: NA
J gene: TRBJ2-7
clone size: few
CDR3 protein: CASRSPPGQGRNYEQYF
CDR3 DNA: TGTGCCAGCAGGAGCCCCCCCGGGCAGGGGCGCAACTACGAGCAGTACTTC

V gene: TRBV20-1
D gene: NA
J gene: TRBJ2-5
clone size: few
CDR3 protein: CSARDGRQETQYF
CDR3 DNA: TGCAGTGCTAGAGATGGGAGGCAGGAGACCCAGTACTTC

V gene: TRBV4-3
D gene: TRBD2
J gene: TRBJ2-7
clone size: many
CDR3 protein: CASSQEGSGRYEQYF
CDR3 DNA: TGCGCCAGCAGCCAAGAGGGTAGCGGGAGGTACGAGCAGTACTTC

V gene: TRBV11-3
D gene: TRBD1
J gene: TRBJ1-1
clone size: NA
CDR3 protein: CASSRQGGSTEAFF
CDR3 DNA: TGTGCCAGCAGCCGACAGGGTGGCAGCACTGAAGCTTTCTTT

V gene: TRBV2
D gene: NA
J gene: TRBJ2-3
clone size: many
CDR3 protein: CASSGFALAQPGLTDTQYF
CDR3 DNA: TGTGCCAGCAGCGGTTTTGCTCTAGCGCAACCAGGACTCACAGATACGCAGTATTTT

V gene: TRBV5-6
D gene: NA
J gene: TRBJ2-7
clone size: few
CDR3 protein: CASSGPWKYEQYF
CDR3 DNA: TGTGCCAGCAGCGGACCGTGGAAATACGAGCAGTACTTC

V gene: TRBV20-1
D gene: NA
J gene: TRBJ1-1
clone size: many
CDR3 protein: CSAPSGGNTEAFF
CDR3 DNA: TGCAGTGCTCCGAGCGGGGGGAACACTGAAGCTTTCTTT

V gene: TRBV4-2
D gene: TRBD1
J gene: TRBJ2-7
clone size: many
CDR3 protein: CASSQDGTGPYEQYF
CDR3 DNA: TGTGCCAGCAGCCAAGATGGGACAGGTCCCTACGAGCAGTACTTC

V gene: TRBV6-2/TRBV6-3
D gene: TRBD1
J gene: TRBJ1-5
clone size: many
CDR3 protein: CASGRGHQQPQHF
CDR3 DNA: TGTGCCAGCGGCAGGGGGCATCAGCAGCCCCAGCATTTT

V gene: TRBV2
D gene: NA
J gene: TRBJ1-5
clone size: NA
CDR3 protein: CASSERRSPGGQPQHF
CDR3 DNA: TGTGCCAGCAGTGAAAGGCGGTCCCCTGGGGGTCAGCCCCAGCATTTT

V gene: TRBV5-1
D gene: TRBD2
J gene: TRBJ2-1
clone size: many
CDR3 protein: CASSEIGLASYNEQFF
CDR3 DNA: TGCGCCAGCAGCGAAATTGGACTAGCGTCCTACAATGAGCAGTTCTTC

V gene: TRBV29-1
D gene: TRBD2
J gene: TRBJ2-1
clone size: few
CDR3 protein: CSARAGGSRNNEQFF
CDR3 DNA: TGCAGCGCGAGAGCGGGAGGGTCACGAAACAATGAGCAGTTCTTC

V gene: TRBV7-9
D gene: NA
J gene: TRBJ2-5
clone size: many
CDR3 protein: CASSLGTTGWETQYF
CDR3 DNA: TGTGCCAGCAGCTTAGGTACGACAGGCTGGGAGACCCAGTACTTC

V gene: TRBV6-2/TRBV6-3
D gene: TRBD1
J gene: TRBJ1-1
clone size: NA
CDR3 protein: CASSYPGQRKTEAFF
CDR3 DNA: TGTGCCAGCAGTTACCCGGGACAGCGAAAGACTGAAGCTTTCTTT

V gene: TRBV20-1
D gene: TRBD1
J gene: TRBJ2-7
clone size: NA
CDR3 protein: CSASTGTGDYEQYF
CDR3 DNA: TGCAGTGCCAGTACCGGGACAGGAGACTACGAGCAGTACTTC

V gene: TRBV6-1
D gene: NA
J gene: TRBJ1-2
clone size: many
CDR3 protein: CASTPGGGYGYTF
CDR3 DNA: TGTGCAAGCACCCCCGGGGGGGGCTATGGCTACACCTTC

V gene: TRBV18
D gene: TRBD1
J gene: TRBJ2-1
clone size: many
CDR3 protein: CASSPPAQHNWDSYNEQFF
CDR3 DNA: TGTGCCAGCTCACCACCGGCTCAACACAACTGGGACAGCTACAATGAGCAGTTCTTC

V gene: TRBV3-1
D gene: TRBD1
J gene: TRBJ2-1
clone size: NA
CDR3 protein: CASSQGWDRALLF
CDR3 DNA: TGTGCCAGCAGCCAAGGTTGGGACAGGGCCCTCCTCTTC

V gene: TRBV11-2
D gene: NA
J gene: TRBJ1-6
clone size: many
CDR3 protein: CASSLVDRSPLHF
CDR3 DNA: TGTGCCAGCAGCTTAGTGGACCGATCACCCCTCCACTTT

V gene: TRBV20-1
D gene: NA
J gene: TRBJ2-5
clone size: NA
CDR3 protein: CSARSPNQETQYF
CDR3 DNA: TGCAGTGCTAGATCTCCCAACCAAGAGACCCAGTACTTC

V gene: TRBV30
D gene: NA
J gene: TRBJ2-4
clone size: NA
CDR3 protein: CAWASGAKNIQYF
CDR3 DNA: TGTGCCTGGGCTTCTGGAGCCAAAAACATTCAGTACTTC

V gene: TRBV27
D gene: NA
J gene: TRBJ2-2
clone size: NA
CDR3 protein: CASRPGGNPGELFF
CDR3 DNA: TGTGCCAGCAGACCCGGGGGAAACCCCGGGGAGCTGTTTTTT

V gene: TRBV7-2
D gene: NA
J gene: TRBJ2-7
clone size: many
CDR3 protein: CASSLAQGSVYEQYF
CDR3 DNA: TGTGCCAGCAGCTTAGCGCAAGGGTCAGTCTACGAGCAGTACTTC

V gene: TRBV29-1
D gene: NA
J gene: TRBJ2-1
clone size: NA
CDR3 protein: CSVEISGLLRFGQFF
CDR3 DNA: TGCAGCGTTGAAATCTCGGGACTCCTTAGGTTTGGGCAGTTCTTC

V gene: TRBV7-9
D gene: NA
J gene: TRBJ2-2
clone size: few
CDR3 protein: CASSLSYGPGELFF
CDR3 DNA: TGTGCCAGCAGCTTAAGTTACGGACCCGGGGAGCTGTTTTTT

V gene: TRBV5-1
D gene: NA
J gene: TRBJ2-5
clone size: many
CDR3 protein: CASSAQGETQYF
CDR3 DNA: TGCGCCAGCAGCGCCCAGGGGGAGACCCAGTACTTC

V gene: TRBV7-2
D gene: NA
J gene: TRBJ1-2
clone size: many
CDR3 protein: CASSPGSNYGYTF
CDR3 DNA: TGTGCCAGCAGCCCCGGCAGTAACTATGGCTACACCTTC

V gene: TRBV2
D gene: NA
J gene: TRBJ1-2
clone size: many
CDR3 protein: CASSEYMEPFSYGYTF
CDR3 DNA: TGTGCCAGCAGTGAATATATGGAACCATTTAGCTATGGCTACACCTTC

V gene: TRBV12-5
D gene: TRBD1
J gene: TRBJ2-2
clone size: many
CDR3 protein: CASGAGQGNTGELFF
CDR3 DNA: TGTGCTAGTGGTGCGGGACAGGGGAACACCGGGGAGCTGTTTTTT

V gene: TRBV15
D gene: TRBD2
J gene: TRBJ2-5
clone size: many
CDR3 protein: CATSTRLADQETQYF
CDR3 DNA: TGTGCCACCAGCACCAGACTAGCGGATCAAGAGACCCAGTACTTC

V gene: TRBV6-1
D gene: TRBD1
J gene: TRBJ1-4
clone size: few
CDR3 protein: CASSSTYNNRNRGESEKLFF
CDR3 DNA: TGTGCCAGCAGCTCTACATACAATAATAGAAACAGGGGGGAGAGTGAAAAACTGTTTTTT

V gene: TRBV29-1
D gene: TRBD1
J gene: TRBJ1-5
clone size: many
CDR3 protein: CSAGDRNSNQPQHF
CDR3 DNA: TGCAGCGCCGGGGACAGGAATAGCAATCAGCCCCAGCATTTT

V gene: TRBV4-3
D gene: NA
J gene: TRBJ1-1
clone size: many
CDR3 protein: CASSSLSSTEAFF
CDR3 DNA: TGCGCCAGCAGCTCCCTATCGAGCACTGAAGCTTTCTTT

V gene: TRBV20-1
D gene: TRBD2
J gene: TRBJ2-3
clone size: NA
CDR3 protein: CSASSGGGTDTQYF
CDR3 DNA: TGCAGTGCTAGTAGCGGGGGAGGGACAGATACGCAGTATTTT

V gene: TRBV20-1
D gene: TRBD1
J gene: TRBJ1-2
clone size: NA
CDR3 protein: CSAPRTGGDGYTF
CDR3 DNA: TGCAGTGCTCCCCGGACAGGGGGGGATGGCTACACCTTC

V gene: TRBV18
D gene: NA
J gene: TRBJ1-2
clone size: many
CDR3 protein: CASSPRTAQSYGYTF
CDR3 DNA: TGTGCCAGCTCACCACGTACAGCACAGTCTTATGGCTACACCTTC

V gene: TRBV7-2
D gene: NA
J gene: TRBJ2-7
clone size: many
CDR3 protein: CASSLFQGYEQYF
CDR3 DNA: TGTGCCAGCAGCTTATTCCAGGGCTACGAGCAGTACTTC

V gene: TRBV7-9
D gene: NA
J gene: TRBJ2-7
clone size: few
CDR3 protein: CASSSRDSLRQYF
CDR3 DNA: TGTGCCAGCAGCTCACGGGACTCACTGAGGCAGTACTTC

V gene: TRBV5-1
D gene: TRBD2
J gene: TRBJ2-1
clone size: NA
CDR3 protein: CASSLVEGGSYNEQSF
CDR3 DNA: TGCGCCAGCAGCTTGGTTGAGGGAGGGTCCTACAATGAGCAGTCCTTC

V gene: TRBV7-9
D gene: NA
J gene: TRBJ1-1
clone size: few
CDR3 protein: CASSLGWRPGGGSTEAFF
CDR3 DNA: TGTGCCAGCAGCCTAGGATGGAGACCGGGGGGGGGAAGCACTGAAGCTTTCTTT

V gene: TRBV15
D gene: TRBD1
J gene: TRBJ2-7
clone size: NA
CDR3 protein: CATSRQGAGEQYF
CDR3 DNA: TGTGCCACCAGCAGACAGGGGGCGGGTGAGCAGTACTTC

V gene: TRBV4-3
D gene: TRBD2
J gene: TRBJ2-7
clone size: many
CDR3 protein: CASSAGGYEQYF
CDR3 DNA: TGCGCCAGCAGTGCGGGGGGTTACGAGCAGTACTTC

V gene: TRBV20-1
D gene: NA
J gene: TRBJ1-2
clone size: many
CDR3 protein: CSASPLMEANYGYTF
CDR3 DNA: TGCAGTGCGAGCCCTTTAATGGAGGCCAACTATGGCTACACCTTC